What follows are 10 T cell receptor beta chains derived from one specimen sequenced in a study of PD-1 blockade in classical Hodgkin lymphoma. Here immunoSEQ multiplex PCR was the method, and the copy in TCRdb shows in-frame clones only, minus some. There are roughly 56,000 clones in the sample; 70% to 90% occur only once, and less than 9% lies in the top ten. Time point here: cycle 4 day 1 (C4D1), after more than five weeks of nivolumab. In every patient, relapse followed autologous stem cell transplantation, while exposure to brentuximab vedotin differed. The starting material was peripheral blood mononuclear cells (PBMCs), obtained before the fourth cycle of nivolumab. These receptors were obtained from a human donor with classical Hodgkin lymphoma.

The V gene is TRBV21-1, the J gene TRBJ2-3; TRBD1, the D gene given by the table, was not confirmed from the DNA. TRBV21-1 is described as a pseudogene. The CDR3 loop spans 14 amino acids. The CDR3: CASSGTGGTDTQYF. The CDR3 coding sequence is TGTGCCAGCAGCGGGACAGGGGGCACAGATACGCAGTATTTT.

The genes are TRBV12-5 and TRBJ1-6; no reliable D call. The CDR3 runs 15 residues. V lost 0 bases to trimming and J lost 8 bases, with 11 bases between them. The germline V gene encodes CDR1 LGHNT and CDR2 FRNRAP. The DNA of the CDR3 is TGTGCTAGTGGTTTGGTATTGCAGGCGGATTCACCCCTCCACTTT. Its translation: CASGLVLQADSPLHF.

In its sample, this clone was seen a few times. CDR3 sequence (DNA): TGTGCCATCAGGGAAATGTACCAGGACAGGGATCATCCAGGATACTATGGCTACACCTTC. Translation gives CAIREMYQDRDHPGYYGYTF. This sequence joins TRBV10-3 and TRBJ1-2; 8 bases fit TRBD1. This CDR3 contains 20 residues. CDR1 is ENHRY, CDR2 SYGVKD, per germline. V shed 6 bases, J shed 3 bases, and the junction held 24 bases outside the gene matches.

The CDR3 sequence is CASSPLTLNTEAFF. DNA of the CDR3: TGTGCCAGCTCACCCCTTACCCTGAACACTGAAGCTTTCTTT. V and J are TRBV18 and TRBJ1-1; no firm D call. The V end was cut by 3 bases, the J end by 0 bases, with 8 bases between. Germline assignment: CDR1 KGHSH and CDR2 LQKENI. The CDR3 is made up of 14 amino acids.

V is TRBV5-6 and J is TRBJ2-4; D gene uncertain. The CDR3 has 13 residues. With 1 base removed from V and 5 bases from J, the gap between germline ends came to 7 bases. Germline V gene lookup returns CDR1 SGHDT and CDR2 YYEEEE. CDR3 residues: CASSLIQQNIQYF. CDR3 nucleotides: TGTGCCAGCAGCTTGATACAGCAAAACATTCAGTACTTC.

The V and J genes are TRBV5-4 and TRBJ2-5; unclear D gene. The CDR3 length is 14 residues. Germline V gene data show CDR1 as SGHNT and CDR2 as YYREEE (reference sequence). With 1 base removed from V and 5 bases from J, the gap between germline ends came to 12 bases. CDR3 nucleotides: TGTGCCAGCAGCTTGAGAAGGGCCTTGGAGACCCAGTACTTC. Residues: CASSLRRALETQYF. Full variable domain (remainder filled in from reference TRBV5-4 and TRBJ2-5): ETGVTQSPTHLIKTRGQQVTLRCSSQSGHNTVSWYQQALGQGPQFIFQYYREEENGRGNFPPRFSGLQFPNYSSELNVNALELDDSALYLCASSLRRALETQYFGPGTRLLVL.

This clone was observed a handful of times. The rearrangement joins TRBV7-9 to TRBJ1-2; no clear D gene. Germline V gene lookup returns CDR1 SEHNR and CDR2 FQNEAQ (reference sequence). The V gene lost 2 bases and the J gene lost 5 bases, with 6 bases spanning the gap. The CDR3 consists of 12 residues. The DNA of the CDR3 is TGTGCCAGCAGCTTAATGGGATATGGCTACACCTTC. Translation gives CASSLMGYGYTF.

This chain links TRBV6-1 with TRBJ2-3, with 9 positions matching TRBD2. Germline V gene lookup returns CDR1 MNHNS and CDR2 SASEGT. Trimming at V came to 2 bases and at J to 6 bases, leaving 12 bases not matched to a gene. The CDR3 spans 17 residues. CDR3 residues: CASSEIGSGGIQDTQYF. In DNA, the CDR3 is TGTGCCAGCAGTGAAATCGGTAGCGGGGGAATCCAGGATACGCAGTATTTT.

The genes are TRBV10-3 and TRBJ2-4; no firm D call. The CDR3 totals 13 residues. The germline CDR1 and CDR2 sequences are ENHRY and SYGVKD. V was cut by 0 bases and J by 5 bases, with 5 bases left in between. The CDR3 region is CAISESTENIQYF. CDR3 nucleotide sequence: TGTGCCATCAGTGAGTCAACTGAAAACATTCAGTACTTC.

CDR3 sequence: CASSIRGGEAFF. The CDR3, as DNA: TGTGCCAGTAGTATTCGGGGTGGTGAAGCTTTCTTT. The genes are TRBV19 and TRBJ1-1; D is unresolved. Per germline, CDR1 LNHDA and CDR2 SQIVND (reference sequence). The CDR3 covers 12 residues. V shed 3 bases and J shed 7 bases, with 9 bases lying between them.